The next 4 T cell receptor beta chains were all read from a single sample in a study of blood T cell repertoires in COVID-19. Clones were read by immunoSEQ multiplex PCR, and TCRdb kept only the in-frame ones, dropping some. The sample carries more than 95,000 clones, roughly 90% recorded once. Sequencing used peripheral blood. The receptors were sampled from a woman over 75 with acute or convalescent COVID-19.

Turning to this clone: Sequence at one end of the junction differs from germline and may be a read error. The rearrangement uses TRBV3-1 (or the pseudogene TRBV3-2) and TRBJ2-7, with 7 bases aligning to TRBD1. CDR3 length equals 13 residues. CDR1 is LGHDT and CDR2 is YNNKEL in the germline V gene (reference sequence). CDR3 DNA sequence: TGTGCCAGCGGCCAGACAGGGAGCTACGAGCAGTACTTC. As protein: CASGQTGSYEQYF.

The chain combines TRBV5-1 with TRBJ2-3; D is unresolved. Trimming removed 1 base from V and 4 bases from J, with 10 bases in between. Germline V gene lookup returns CDR1 SGHRS and CDR2 YFSETQ. CDR3 size: 14 residues. Here the CDR3 reads CASSLMFSADTQYF. Written as DNA, the CDR3 is TGCGCCAGCAGCTTGATGTTTTCGGCAGATACGCAGTATTTT.

The chain uses TRBV9 and TRBJ2-3; a weak D match, TRBD2 (7 bases). There are 15 residues in the CDR3. Trimming shortened V by 5 bases and J by 2 bases, and 15 bases separated the two germline ends. Per germline, CDR1 SGDLS and CDR2 YYNGEE. The CDR3 nucleotides are TGTGCCAGCAGTGGGGGGGCGGGGCACACAGATACGCAGTATTTT. This codes for CASSGGAGHTDTQYF.

The rearrangement joins TRBV10-3 to TRBJ2-2; 10 bases match TRBD2. This CDR3 region has 15 residues. V was clipped by 4 bases and J by 1 base; unmatched bases: 0. Germline CDR1 is ENHRY and CDR2 is SYGVKD. The CDR3 DNA is TGTGCCATCAGTGCTAGCGGGGGGAACACCGGGGAGCTGTTTTTT. Protein: CAISASGGNTGELFF.